This TCR beta chain derives from a study of T cell responses to AZD1222 COVID-19 vaccine. Findings and limits, study-wide: The donor cohort was predominantly white British with a female majority, and clonal diversity may have been underestimated. Only after the peak T cell response were repertoires sampled. Spike-specific TCR breadth rose after two AZD1222 doses, and depth rose as well. Reportedly, close to half of spike-specific TCRs are directed against unmutated variant regions.

From germline, CDR1 is SGHNT and CDR2 YYREEE (reference sequence). V dropped 5 bases and J dropped 5; count of bases not matched to a gene: 6. There are 15 residues in the CDR3. Repertoires were generated with immunoSEQ multiplex PCR, while TCRdb's copy carries only in-frame clones and drops some. The table includes some 150,000 clones, around 92% detected once. For this clone: Its specificity is unknown.

The chain has TRBV5-4 and TRBJ2-1, with 11 bases fitting TRBD2. The sample in question was peripheral blood, obtained on day 0 of AZD1222 vaccination. The TCR originated in an adult in good health. The CDR3 protein is CASSPTSGKNNEQFF. Here the CDR3 DNA reads TGTGCCAGCAGTCCGACTAGCGGGAAGAACAATGAGCAGTTCTTC.